This T cell receptor beta chain was identified during a study of metastatic and nonmetastatic thyroid tumors. Looking at the study overall: Malignant thyroid and benign thyroid patients provided blood and tumor or nodule tissue whose repertoires were compared. Study observations and caveats: According to reports, the diversity of TCR beta was significantly higher in malignant thyroid tumors than in benign nodules, and this held in both blood and tumor samples.

As originally analysed: The study built a papillary thyroid cancer distant-metastasis classifier from CDR3 differences across clinicopathological groups. TCRdb reprocessed the PCR reads via MiXCR. V and J calls and clone size were set by TCRdb, not the authors. This table has 4,500 to 6,500 clones, approximately 18% appearing once. V was cut by 0 bases and J by 0 bases, with 9 bases left in between. The V gene's germline CDR1 is SGHAT and CDR2 FQDESV (reference sequence). This CDR3 has 16 amino acids. No patient received treatment before thyroid surgery. This clone is medium-sized within its sample. Its antigen is as yet unknown.

The sample taken for sequencing was adjacent normal tissue. The TCR originated in a female donor with papillary thyroid cancer or a benign thyroid nodule (not recorded which). Some clones in this sample may be carry-over from other donors' samples. The chain employs TRBV11-1 and TRBJ1-3; unclear D gene. The CDR3 loop is CASSLASRTSGNTIYF. The CDR3 region has the DNA TGTGCCAGCAGCTTAGCCTCAAGGACCTCTGGAAACACCATATATTTT.